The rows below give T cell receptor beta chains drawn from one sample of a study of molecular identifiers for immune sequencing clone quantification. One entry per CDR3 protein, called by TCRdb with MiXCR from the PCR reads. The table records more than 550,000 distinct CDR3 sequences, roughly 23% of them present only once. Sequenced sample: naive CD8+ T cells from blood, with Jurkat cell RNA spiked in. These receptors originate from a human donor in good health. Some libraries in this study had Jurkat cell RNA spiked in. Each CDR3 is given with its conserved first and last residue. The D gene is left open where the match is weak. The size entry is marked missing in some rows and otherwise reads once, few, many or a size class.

CDR3 DNA: TGTGCCATCCGGGCCAACACCGGGGGGCTGTTTTTT
CDR3 protein: CAIRANTGGLFF
J gene: TRBJ2-2
D gene: .
V gene: TRBV10-3
clone size: .

CDR3 DNA: TGTGCCAGCAGCACCCTAGCGGCCAGGCAAGATACGCAGTATTTT
CDR3 protein: CASSTLAARQDTQYF
J gene: TRBJ2-3
D gene: TRBD2
V gene: TRBV9
clone size: many

CDR3 DNA: TGTGCCAGCAGTTTAGGGACAGGGCAAAACGAGCAGTACTTC
CDR3 protein: CASSLGTGQNEQYF
J gene: TRBJ2-7
D gene: TRBD1
V gene: TRBV28
clone size: .

CDR3 DNA: TGTGCCAGCAGCTTAGTTCCAGCGGGAGACTACAATGAGCAGTTCTTC
CDR3 protein: CASSLVPAGDYNEQFF
J gene: TRBJ2-1
D gene: TRBD2
V gene: TRBV11-2
clone size: few

CDR3 DNA: TGCAGTGCTAGAGTATCTTCGGATGAGCAGTTCTTC
CDR3 protein: CSARVSSDEQFF
J gene: TRBJ2-1
D gene: .
V gene: TRBV20-1
clone size: .

CDR3 DNA: TGTGCCAGCAGTCAGGGAAATAGCAATCAGCCCCAGCATTTT
CDR3 protein: CASSQGNSNQPQHF
J gene: TRBJ1-5
D gene: .
V gene: TRBV12-3/TRBV12-4
clone size: many

CDR3 DNA: TGTGCCAGCAGCTTAGAGGGACAGGGGACCTACGAGCAGTACTTC
CDR3 protein: CASSLEGQGTYEQYF
J gene: TRBJ2-7
D gene: TRBD1
V gene: TRBV7-9
clone size: many

CDR3 DNA: TGTGCCAGCAGCGTAGCTGCCAGCGGGGGTACCGGGGAGCTGTTTTTT
CDR3 protein: CASSVAASGGTGELFF
J gene: TRBJ2-2
D gene: TRBD2
V gene: TRBV9
clone size: .

CDR3 DNA: TGTGCCAGCAGCGGCTGGGACAGGGCGACGCATACGCAGTATTTT
CDR3 protein: CASSGWDRATHTQYF
J gene: TRBJ2-3
D gene: TRBD1
V gene: TRBV2
clone size: many

CDR3 DNA: TGTGCCAGCAGCGGTAGGGCCCGGGCGGGGATATACGAGCAGTACTTC
CDR3 protein: CASSGRARAGIYEQYF
J gene: TRBJ2-7
D gene: .
V gene: TRBV7-6
clone size: .

CDR3 DNA: TGTGTCAGCAGCGCGGGACAGGGGCCATCCTACGAGCAGTACTTC
CDR3 protein: CVSSAGQGPSYEQYF
J gene: TRBJ2-7
D gene: TRBD1
V gene: TRBV7-9
clone size: .

CDR3 DNA: TGTGCCAGCAGCGCGGTGGTAGTCCAAGAGACCCAGTACTTC
CDR3 protein: CASSAVVVQETQYF
J gene: TRBJ2-5
D gene: .
V gene: TRBV7-9
clone size: few

CDR3 DNA: TGTGCCAGCAGCTTAGCGGGACTAGCGGGAGGCGAGACCCAGTACTTC
CDR3 protein: CASSLAGLAGGETQYF
J gene: TRBJ2-5
D gene: TRBD2
V gene: TRBV7-2
clone size: many

CDR3 DNA: TGCAGTGCGAGGGAGGGGACTGCATCCTACGAGCAGTACTTC
CDR3 protein: CSAREGTASYEQYF
J gene: TRBJ2-7
D gene: TRBD2
V gene: TRBV20-1
clone size: many

CDR3 DNA: TGTGCCAGTTCCATTCAGAGCCCCTCGAACACTGAAGCTTTCTTT
CDR3 protein: CASSIQSPSNTEAFF
J gene: TRBJ1-1
D gene: .
V gene: TRBV6-6
clone size: .

CDR3 DNA: TGTGCCACCGGACCGAAGATTGGACTGTTTTTT
CDR3 protein: CATGPKIGLFF
J gene: TRBJ1-4
D gene: .
V gene: TRBV19
clone size: many

CDR3 DNA: TGTGCCAGCAGCGCATCGTTAACCGGGACCCCTAGTTCTGGGGCCAACGTCCTGACTTTC
CDR3 protein: CASSASLTGTPSSGANVLTF
J gene: TRBJ2-6
D gene: .
V gene: TRBV9
clone size: many

CDR3 DNA: TGTGCCATCAGTGAGTCCGGGGGGACAGCTAATTCACCCCTCCACTTT
CDR3 protein: CAISESGGTANSPLHF
J gene: TRBJ1-6
D gene: TRBD1
V gene: TRBV10-3
clone size: .

CDR3 DNA: TGCGCCAGCAGCCGTGGACCCCTACTAGACGAGCAGTACTTC
CDR3 protein: CASSRGPLLDEQYF
J gene: TRBJ2-7
D gene: .
V gene: TRBV4-3
clone size: many

CDR3 DNA: TGTACCAGCAGTACATACAGGGGGGATAATTCACCCCTCCACTTT
CDR3 protein: CTSSTYRGDNSPLHF
J gene: TRBJ1-6
D gene: TRBD1
V gene: TRBV28
clone size: .

CDR3 DNA: TGCGCCAGCAGCTTGGCCGCTAGGTCCTACGAGCAGTACTTC
CDR3 protein: CASSLAARSYEQYF
J gene: TRBJ2-7
D gene: .
V gene: TRBV5-1
clone size: many

CDR3 DNA: TGTGCCAGCATAATAGGGCCAGCCGGGGAGCTGTTTTTT
CDR3 protein: CASIIGPAGELFF
J gene: TRBJ2-2
D gene: .
V gene: TRBV12-3/TRBV12-4
clone size: many

CDR3 DNA: TGCAGCGTTGAAGGTAACGCGGAAGAGACCCAGTACTTC
CDR3 protein: CSVEGNAEETQYF
J gene: TRBJ2-5
D gene: .
V gene: TRBV29-1
clone size: many

CDR3 DNA: TGTGCCAGCGGCTTCTGGTACGGACTAGCGGTAACCGGGGAGCTGTTTTTT
CDR3 protein: CASGFWYGLAVTGELFF
J gene: TRBJ2-2
D gene: TRBD2
V gene: TRBV5-6
clone size: .

CDR3 DNA: TGCAGTGCTAGAGATCTGATCGGGTGGGACACTGAAGCTTTCTTT
CDR3 protein: CSARDLIGWDTEAFF
J gene: TRBJ1-1
D gene: .
V gene: TRBV20-1
clone size: .

CDR3 DNA: TGTGCCAGCAGCTTGGCCCGCGAGGGTTGGCAGACCCAGTACTTC
CDR3 protein: CASSLAREGWQTQYF
J gene: TRBJ2-5
D gene: .
V gene: TRBV5-6
clone size: many

CDR3 DNA: TGTGCCAGCAGCTTGGAGGCAGCTAGCACAGATACGCAGTATTTT
CDR3 protein: CASSLEAASTDTQYF
J gene: TRBJ2-3
D gene: .
V gene: TRBV7-2
clone size: many

CDR3 DNA: TGCGCCAGCAGCTCCGGGGGAGATACGCAGTATTTT
CDR3 protein: CASSSGGDTQYF
J gene: TRBJ2-3
D gene: .
V gene: TRBV5-1
clone size: many

CDR3 DNA: TGTGCCAGCAGCTTAGTAGCGGGAAACTATGGCTACACCTTC
CDR3 protein: CASSLVAGNYGYTF
J gene: TRBJ1-2
D gene: .
V gene: TRBV7-9
clone size: few

CDR3 DNA: TGTGCCAGCAGTTACTCCGACAGACCACTGAACACTGAAGCTTTCTTT
CDR3 protein: CASSYSDRPLNTEAFF
J gene: TRBJ1-1
D gene: .
V gene: TRBV6-5
clone size: .

CDR3 DNA: TGTGCCAGCAGTACCGTATTACTGGGAGCGAACACCGGGGAGCTGTTTTTT
CDR3 protein: CASSTVLLGANTGELFF
J gene: TRBJ2-2
D gene: .
V gene: TRBV6-1
clone size: few

CDR3 DNA: TGCGCCAGCAGCCAATGGCTTAAAAGCACAGATACGCAGTATTTT
CDR3 protein: CASSQWLKSTDTQYF
J gene: TRBJ2-3
D gene: .
V gene: TRBV4-3
clone size: .

CDR3 DNA: TGTGCCACCCAGGGGGCGAGCGACACCGGGGAGCTGTTTTTT
CDR3 protein: CATQGASDTGELFF
J gene: TRBJ2-2
D gene: TRBD1
V gene: TRBV24-1
clone size: many

CDR3 DNA: TGTGCCAGCACCGTAGACAACGGGGTCTCCTACGAGCAGTACTTC
CDR3 protein: CASTVDNGVSYEQYF
J gene: TRBJ2-7
D gene: .
V gene: TRBV7-9
clone size: few

CDR3 DNA: TGTGCCAGCAGCCCCGGACTAGCGGGATCTCTTGAGCAGTTCTTC
CDR3 protein: CASSPGLAGSLEQFF
J gene: TRBJ2-1
D gene: TRBD2
V gene: TRBV4-2
clone size: once

CDR3 DNA: TGCGCCAGCAGCCAAGGAACTAGCGCAGAAACAGATACGCAGTATTTT
CDR3 protein: CASSQGTSAETDTQYF
J gene: TRBJ2-3
D gene: TRBD2
V gene: TRBV4-3
clone size: few

CDR3 DNA: TGCGCCAGCAGCCAAGATTTGAACACTTATAGCAATCAGCCCCAGCATTTT
CDR3 protein: CASSQDLNTYSNQPQHF
J gene: TRBJ1-5
D gene: .
V gene: TRBV4-1
clone size: few

CDR3 DNA: TGTGCCAGCAGCTCCCGGGACAGGGGGTGGGAGACCCAGTACTTC
CDR3 protein: CASSSRDRGWETQYF
J gene: TRBJ2-5
D gene: TRBD1
V gene: TRBV11-2
clone size: .

CDR3 DNA: TGTGCCATCACTGACCCGGACAGGTCTCACACAGATACGCAGTATTTT
CDR3 protein: CAITDPDRSHTDTQYF
J gene: TRBJ2-3
D gene: TRBD1
V gene: TRBV10-3
clone size: few

CDR3 DNA: TGCGCCAGCAGCCGTGACAGGGGGAACACTGAAGCTTTCTTT
CDR3 protein: CASSRDRGNTEAFF
J gene: TRBJ1-1
D gene: TRBD1
V gene: TRBV4-3
clone size: .

CDR3 DNA: TGTGCCAGCAGCCCCAGGTCAGACGGGAGCACAGATACGCAGTATTTT
CDR3 protein: CASSPRSDGSTDTQYF
J gene: TRBJ2-3
D gene: .
V gene: TRBV5-6
clone size: many

CDR3 DNA: TGTGCCAGCCACGCAGATCGTCACCCCTACGAGCAGTACTTC
CDR3 protein: CASHADRHPYEQYF
J gene: TRBJ2-7
D gene: .
V gene: TRBV6-6
clone size: many

CDR3 DNA: TGTGCCAGCAGTTATACTAGCTCACCGGGGCCTTACGAGCAGTACTTC
CDR3 protein: CASSYTSSPGPYEQYF
J gene: TRBJ2-7
D gene: .
V gene: TRBV7-9
clone size: .

CDR3 DNA: TGTGCCAGCAGCTTTTGGCTCCAACCAGTCACAGATACGCAGTATTTT
CDR3 protein: CASSFWLQPVTDTQYF
J gene: TRBJ2-3
D gene: .
V gene: TRBV5-6
clone size: .

CDR3 DNA: TGTGCCAGCAGCTTCCTTAGCGGACCGGGGGAGCAGTACTTC
CDR3 protein: CASSFLSGPGEQYF
J gene: TRBJ2-7
D gene: .
V gene: TRBV7-2
clone size: many

CDR3 DNA: TGTGCCAGCAGCCCGGGGGACTCCTTATACGAGCAGTACTTC
CDR3 protein: CASSPGDSLYEQYF
J gene: TRBJ2-7
D gene: .
V gene: TRBV7-9
clone size: many

CDR3 DNA: TGTGCCTGGAGTGTTGATTCGAATCAGCCCCAGCATTTT
CDR3 protein: CAWSVDSNQPQHF
J gene: TRBJ1-5
D gene: .
V gene: TRBV30
clone size: many

CDR3 DNA: TGTGCCAGCATTCTAGCGGGGGATGAAGATACGCAGTATTTT
CDR3 protein: CASILAGDEDTQYF
J gene: TRBJ2-3
D gene: TRBD2
V gene: TRBV6-6
clone size: many

CDR3 DNA: TGCGCCAGCAGCCCCCGGGACATATCTGATGAGCAGTACTTC
CDR3 protein: CASSPRDISDEQYF
J gene: TRBJ2-7
D gene: .
V gene: TRBV4-1
clone size: .

CDR3 DNA: TGCAGTGCAAATAATCTATTAACAGATACGCAGTATTTT
CDR3 protein: CSANNLLTDTQYF
J gene: TRBJ2-3
D gene: .
V gene: TRBV20-1
clone size: many

CDR3 DNA: TGTGCCAGCATCGGGGGAGGCGAGCAGTTCTTC
CDR3 protein: CASIGGGEQFF
J gene: TRBJ2-1
D gene: .
V gene: TRBV6-2/TRBV6-3
clone size: many

CDR3 DNA: TGTGCCAGCAGCTCACTTCCAGACAGGGTTGGGTCCGAGACCCAGTACTTC
CDR3 protein: CASSSLPDRVGSETQYF
J gene: TRBJ2-5
D gene: TRBD1
V gene: TRBV5-6
clone size: many

CDR3 DNA: TGTGCCACCAGCGGCGGGGGGAACACCGGGGAGCTGTTTTTT
CDR3 protein: CATSGGGNTGELFF
J gene: TRBJ2-2
D gene: TRBD2
V gene: TRBV15
clone size: few

CDR3 DNA: TGTGCCAGCAGTCCGACCCTAGCGGGGGTCCACGAGCAGTACTTC
CDR3 protein: CASSPTLAGVHEQYF
J gene: TRBJ2-7
D gene: TRBD2
V gene: TRBV12-3/TRBV12-4
clone size: few